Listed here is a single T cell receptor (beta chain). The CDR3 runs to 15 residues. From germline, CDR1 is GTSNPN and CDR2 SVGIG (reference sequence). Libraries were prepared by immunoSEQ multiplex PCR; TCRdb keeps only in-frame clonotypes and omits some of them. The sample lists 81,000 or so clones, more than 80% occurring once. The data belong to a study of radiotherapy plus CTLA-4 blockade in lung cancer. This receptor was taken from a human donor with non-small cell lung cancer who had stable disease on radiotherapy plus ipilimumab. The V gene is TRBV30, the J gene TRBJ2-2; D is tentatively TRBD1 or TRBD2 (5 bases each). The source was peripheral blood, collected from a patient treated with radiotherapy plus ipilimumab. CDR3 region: CAVKEGNTNTGELFF. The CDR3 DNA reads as TGTGCGGTCAAAGAGGGGAATACGAACACCGGGGAGCTGTTTTTT.